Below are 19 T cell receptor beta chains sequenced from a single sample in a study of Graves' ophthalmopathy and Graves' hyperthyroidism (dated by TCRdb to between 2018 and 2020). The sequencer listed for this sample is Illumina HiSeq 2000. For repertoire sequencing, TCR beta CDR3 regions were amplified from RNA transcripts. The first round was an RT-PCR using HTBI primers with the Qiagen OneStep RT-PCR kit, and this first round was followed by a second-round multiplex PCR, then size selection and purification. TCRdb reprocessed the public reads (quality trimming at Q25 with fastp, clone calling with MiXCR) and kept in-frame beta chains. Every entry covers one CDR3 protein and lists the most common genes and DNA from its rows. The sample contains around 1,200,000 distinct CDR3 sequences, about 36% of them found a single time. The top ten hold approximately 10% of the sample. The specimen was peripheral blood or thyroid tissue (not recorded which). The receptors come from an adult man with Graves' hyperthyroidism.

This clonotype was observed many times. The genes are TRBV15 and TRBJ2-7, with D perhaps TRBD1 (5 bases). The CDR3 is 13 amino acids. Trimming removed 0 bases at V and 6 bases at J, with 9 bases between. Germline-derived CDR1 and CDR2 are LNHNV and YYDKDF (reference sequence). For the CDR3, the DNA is TGTGCCACCAGCAGAGACCGACAGTTCGAGCAGTACTTC. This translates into CATSRDRQFEQYF.

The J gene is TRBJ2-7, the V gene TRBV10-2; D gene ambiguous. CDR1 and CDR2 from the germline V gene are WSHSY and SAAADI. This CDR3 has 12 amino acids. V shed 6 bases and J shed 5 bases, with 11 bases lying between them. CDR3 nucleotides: TGCGCCAGCAGACTGGGTCGCGACGAGCAGTACTTC. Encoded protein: CASRLGRDEQYF.

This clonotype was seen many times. CDR3 sequence reads: CSATLDNRGNTEAFF. The DNA for the CDR3 is TGCAGTGCTACCCTCGACAACAGGGGGAACACTGAAGCTTTCTTT. This sequence joins TRBV20-1 and TRBJ1-1, with 7 nucleotides matching TRBD1. With V trimmed by 4 bases and J by 1 base, 9 bases remained unmatched. Germline assignment: CDR1 DFQATT and CDR2 SNEGSKA (reference sequence). The CDR3 consists of 15 residues.

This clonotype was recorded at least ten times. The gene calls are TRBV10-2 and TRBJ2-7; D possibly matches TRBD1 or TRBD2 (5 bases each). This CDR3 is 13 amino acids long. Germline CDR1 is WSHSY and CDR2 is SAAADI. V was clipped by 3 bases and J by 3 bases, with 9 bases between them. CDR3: CASSDGAGYEQYF. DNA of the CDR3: TGCGCCAGCAGTGACGGGGCCGGCTACGAGCAGTACTTC.

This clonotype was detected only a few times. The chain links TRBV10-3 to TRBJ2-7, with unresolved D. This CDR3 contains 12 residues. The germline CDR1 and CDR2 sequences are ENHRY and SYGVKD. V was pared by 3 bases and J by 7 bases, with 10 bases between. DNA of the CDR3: TGTGCCATCAGTGACCTGGTGGGGGAGCAGTACTTC. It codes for CAISDLVGEQYF.

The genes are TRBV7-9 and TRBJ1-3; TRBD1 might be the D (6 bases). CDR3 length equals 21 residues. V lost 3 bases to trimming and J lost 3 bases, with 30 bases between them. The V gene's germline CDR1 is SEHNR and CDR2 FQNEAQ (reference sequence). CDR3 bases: TGTGCCAGCAGCTTTCCTCGTTTGGTAGGAGGATGGGGGGCAGGTGGAAACACCATATATTTT. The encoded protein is CASSFPRLVGGWGAGGNTIYF.

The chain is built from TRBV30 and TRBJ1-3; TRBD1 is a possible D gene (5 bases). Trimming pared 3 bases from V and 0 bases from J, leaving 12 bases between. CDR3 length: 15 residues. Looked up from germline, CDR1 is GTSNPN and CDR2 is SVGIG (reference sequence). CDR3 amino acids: CAWRHTGGSGNTIYF. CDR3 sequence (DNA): TGTGCCTGGAGACACACAGGCGGCTCTGGAAACACCATATATTTT.

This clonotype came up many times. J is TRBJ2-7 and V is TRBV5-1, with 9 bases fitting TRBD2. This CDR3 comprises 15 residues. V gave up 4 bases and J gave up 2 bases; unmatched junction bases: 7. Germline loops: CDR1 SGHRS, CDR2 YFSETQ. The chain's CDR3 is CASSPLAGRTYEQYF. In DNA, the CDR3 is TGCGCCAGCAGCCCACTAGCGGGCCGAACCTACGAGCAGTACTTC.

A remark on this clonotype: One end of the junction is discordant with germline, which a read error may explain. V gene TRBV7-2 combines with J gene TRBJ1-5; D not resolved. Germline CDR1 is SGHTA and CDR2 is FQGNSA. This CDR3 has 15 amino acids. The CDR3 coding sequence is TGTGCCAGCAGCTTAGGCGGGCGTAGGGATCAGCCCCGGCATTTT. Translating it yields CASSLGGRRDQPRHF.

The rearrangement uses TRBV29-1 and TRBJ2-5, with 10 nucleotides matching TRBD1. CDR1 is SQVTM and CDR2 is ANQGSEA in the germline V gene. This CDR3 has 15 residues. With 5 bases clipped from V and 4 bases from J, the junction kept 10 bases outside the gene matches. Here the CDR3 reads CSVTTGTGVGETQYF. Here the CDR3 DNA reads TGCAGCGTTACAACCGGGACAGGGGTAGGAGAGACCCAGTACTTC.

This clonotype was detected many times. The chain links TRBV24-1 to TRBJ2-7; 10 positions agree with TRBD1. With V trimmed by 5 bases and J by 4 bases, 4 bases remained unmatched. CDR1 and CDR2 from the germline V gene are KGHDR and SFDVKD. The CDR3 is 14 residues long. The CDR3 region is CATSAGTGDYEQYF. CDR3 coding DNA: TGTGCCACCAGTGCCGGGACAGGGGATTACGAGCAGTACTTC.

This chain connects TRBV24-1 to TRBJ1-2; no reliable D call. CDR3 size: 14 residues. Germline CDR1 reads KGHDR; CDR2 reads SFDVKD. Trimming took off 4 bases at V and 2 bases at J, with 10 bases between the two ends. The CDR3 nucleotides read TGTGCCACCAGTGAGGGAGCAAACAACTATGGCTACACCTTC. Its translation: CATSEGANNYGYTF.

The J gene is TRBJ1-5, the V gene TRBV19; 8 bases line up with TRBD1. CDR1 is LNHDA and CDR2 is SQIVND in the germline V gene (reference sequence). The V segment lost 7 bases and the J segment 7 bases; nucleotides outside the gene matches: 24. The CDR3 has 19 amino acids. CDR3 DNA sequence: TGTGCCAGTACCCCATACGACAGGGGCCCGTCATGGAGTAGCCAGCCCCAGCATTTT. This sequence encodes CASTPYDRGPSWSSQPQHF.

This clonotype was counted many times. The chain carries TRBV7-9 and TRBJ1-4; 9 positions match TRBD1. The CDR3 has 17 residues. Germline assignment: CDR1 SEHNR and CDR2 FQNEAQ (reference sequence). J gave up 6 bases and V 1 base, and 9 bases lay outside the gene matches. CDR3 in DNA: TGTGCCAGCAGCTTAGGGGACAGGGCCCTCCCGGATGAAAAACTGTTTTTT. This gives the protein CASSLGDRALPDEKLFF.

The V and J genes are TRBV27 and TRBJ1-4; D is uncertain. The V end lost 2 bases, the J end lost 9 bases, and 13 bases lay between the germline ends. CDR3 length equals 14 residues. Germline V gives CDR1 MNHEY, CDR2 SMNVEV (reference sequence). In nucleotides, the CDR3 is TGTGCCAGCAGTTTAGGACCCCTCGGGCAAAAACTGTTTTTT. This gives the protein CASSLGPLGQKLFF.

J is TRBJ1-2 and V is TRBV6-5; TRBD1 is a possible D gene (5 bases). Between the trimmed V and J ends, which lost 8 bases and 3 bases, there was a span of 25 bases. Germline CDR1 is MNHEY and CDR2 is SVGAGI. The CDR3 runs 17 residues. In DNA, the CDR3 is TGTGCCAGCTACTCGCTTACGGGGCCAGGGAGGGACTATGGCTACACCTTC. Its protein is CASYSLTGPGRDYGYTF.

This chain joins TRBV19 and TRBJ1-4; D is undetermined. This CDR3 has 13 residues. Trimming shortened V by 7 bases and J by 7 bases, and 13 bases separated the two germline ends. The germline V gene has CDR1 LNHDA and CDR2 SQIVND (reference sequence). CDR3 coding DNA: TGTGCCAGTACCCACTGGCGGGGTGAAAAACTGTTTTTT. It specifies CASTHWRGEKLFF.

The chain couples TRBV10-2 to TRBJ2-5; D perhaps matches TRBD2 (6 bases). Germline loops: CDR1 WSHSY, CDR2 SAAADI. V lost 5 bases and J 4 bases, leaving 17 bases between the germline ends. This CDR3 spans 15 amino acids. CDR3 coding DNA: TGCGCCAGCAGTATTAGCGGCTCCTTGGGAGAGACCCAGTACTTC. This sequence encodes CASSISGSLGETQYF.

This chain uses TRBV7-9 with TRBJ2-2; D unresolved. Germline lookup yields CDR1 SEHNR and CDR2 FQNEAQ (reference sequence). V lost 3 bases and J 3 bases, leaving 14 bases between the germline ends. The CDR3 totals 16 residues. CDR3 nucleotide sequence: TGTGCCAGCAGCTTGCAAGGCGTCGGCGACACCGGGGAGCTGTTTTTT. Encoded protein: CASSLQGVGDTGELFF.